Sequencing of this T cell receptor beta chain was carried out in a study of control samples from healthy donors and cancer patients. Trimming stripped 1 base from V and 3 bases from J, with 10 bases between. Germline V gene data show CDR1 as SEHNR and CDR2 as FQNEAQ (reference sequence). This CDR3 comprises 15 residues. The assay was immunoSEQ multiplex PCR, and TCRdb's table has in-frame clones only and misses some. The sample holds 95,000 to 150,000 clones, roughly 87% seen once. This TCR came from a man younger than 35 in good health. The chain employs TRBV7-9 and TRBJ1-3, with D unresolved. Sequencing input: blood. The CDR3 sequence: CASSLGQSSGNTIYF. Here the CDR3 DNA reads TGTGCCAGCAGCTTAGGGCAGTCGAGTGGAAACACCATATATTTT.